The 9 T cell receptor beta chains below all came from one sample that was sequenced in a study of blood T cell repertoires in COVID-19. Profiling relied on immunoSEQ multiplex PCR, and the TCRdb table lists in-frame clones only, not all of them. The sample yields some 320,000 clones, roughly nine tenths seen once. Sequencing was performed on peripheral blood. Receptors were obtained from a woman aged 25 to 39 with COVID-19, enrolled during active disease.

The V gene is TRBV19, the J gene TRBJ2-6, with D unresolved. CDR1 and CDR2 from the germline V gene are LNHDA and SQIVND (reference sequence). CDR3 length equals 15 residues. Trimming took off 6 bases at V and 0 bases at J, with 9 bases between the two ends. In nucleotides, the CDR3 is TGTGCCAGTAGGTCGGTCCGCTCTGGGGCCAACGTCCTGACTTTC. Translation gives CASRSVRSGANVLTF.

J is TRBJ2-5 and V is TRBV30, with D perhaps matching TRBD2 (6 bases). CDR1 is GTSNPN, CDR2 SVGIG, per germline (reference sequence). V dropped 2 bases and J dropped 3 bases, with 10 bases sitting between them. There are 13 residues in the CDR3. The chain's CDR3 is CAWSKGLEETQYF. CDR3 bases: TGTGCCTGGAGTAAGGGACTGGAAGAGACCCAGTACTTC.

This clone has just one count. The V gene is TRBV4-1, the J gene TRBJ1-2, with D tentatively TRBD1 (5 bases). Germline-derived CDR1 and CDR2 are MGHRA and YSYEKL. The CDR3 spans 15 residues. Trimming cost V 1 base and J 4 bases, with 13 bases left between them. The CDR3: CASSQGRVALYGYTF. CDR3 sequence (DNA): TGCGCCAGCAGCCAAGGCAGGGTGGCGCTCTATGGCTACACCTTC.

The chain combines TRBV19 with TRBJ1-6, with D tentatively TRBD1 (6 bases). The germline V gene has CDR1 LNHDA and CDR2 SQIVND (reference sequence). The length of the CDR3 is 15 residues. V was clipped by 3 bases and J by 8 bases, with 14 bases between them. The DNA of the CDR3 is TGTGCCAGTAGTATCGGTTCGGCAGGGGATTCACCCCTCCACTTT. Protein product: CASSIGSAGDSPLHF.

This clone appeared once. This sequence joins TRBV28 and TRBJ1-6; D is undetermined. Between the trimmed V and J ends, which lost 6 bases and 4 bases, there was a span of 13 bases. The CDR3 runs to 15 residues. Looked up from germline, CDR1 is MDHEN and CDR2 is SYDVKM. CDR3 sequence: CASRIPGYYNSPLHF. CDR3 DNA: TGTGCCAGCAGGATTCCGGGATATTATAATTCACCCCTCCACTTT.

The chain recombines TRBV27 with TRBJ2-3; 11 bases agree with TRBD2. The germline V gene has CDR1 MNHEY and CDR2 SMNVEV (reference sequence). This CDR3 comprises 18 residues. The V segment lost 1 base and the J segment 0 bases; nucleotides outside the gene matches: 6. The CDR3 region has the DNA TGTGCCAGCAGTTTATTTGCCTGGACTAGCGGGAGCACAGATACGCAGTATTTT. Its translation is CASSLFAWTSGSTDTQYF.

V gene TRBV2 combines with J gene TRBJ2-3; tentative D call: TRBD2 (6 bases). The length of the CDR3 is 13 residues. Looked up from germline, CDR1 is SNHLY and CDR2 is FYNNEI. V was cut by 6 bases and J by 0 bases, with 7 bases left in between. In DNA form, the CDR3 reads TGTGCCAGCAGGGGGACTAGCACAGATACGCAGTATTTT. As protein: CASRGTSTDTQYF.

V and J are TRBV7-9 and TRBJ2-1, with D tentatively TRBD1 (5 bases). This CDR3 is 15 amino acids long. The V end lost 2 bases, the J end lost 6 bases, and 14 bases lay between the germline ends. Germline CDR1 and CDR2: SEHNR and FQNEAQ (reference sequence). In DNA, the CDR3 is TGTGCCAGCAGCTTAAGTAATCAAAGGGGCAATGAGCAGTTCTTC. It translates to CASSLSNQRGNEQFF.

The CDR3 here is CATATPGGRNEAFF. The CDR3 nucleotides are TGTGCCACCGCCACACCAGGAGGGCGGAATGAAGCTTTCTTT. The chain carries TRBV28 and TRBJ1-1, with D unclear. Germline-derived CDR1 and CDR2 are MDHEN and SYDVKM. V was cut by 10 bases and J by 7 bases, with 22 bases left in between. The length of the CDR3 is 14 residues.